The sequence of this TCR beta chain was determined in a study of CD8 T cells in ankylosing spondylitis. Germline CDR1 reads DFQATT; CDR2 reads SNEGSKA (reference sequence). This CDR3 has 16 amino acids. J was trimmed by 1 base and V by 3 bases; bases with no gene match: 9. In this sample, this clonotype turned up a few times. Its antigen is unidentified. TCR beta libraries were made by quantitative 5'-RACE with molecular barcodes. TCRdb re-called the 5' RACE reads with MiXCR, one entry per CDR3 protein. The table has about 800,000 distinct CDR3 sequences, 10% to 15% seen once. Findings and limits, study-wide: Among TCR beta sequences, a motif of 7 to 9 highly homologous variants appeared characteristic of ankylosing spondylitis blood. Clones tied to disease were said to be significantly enriched in matched ankylosing spondylitis synovial fluid. CD8+ by phenotype, disease-linked clones were relatively rare in peripheral blood. Some of the motif variants had earlier been found in reactive arthritis patients' fluid and blood.

The source is a male donor with ankylosing spondylitis. The genes are TRBV20-1 and TRBJ1-5; 7 bases are a match to TRBD1. The sequenced sample consisted of blood, either unsorted or a sorted T cell fraction (not recorded which). CDR3: CSASPDRAESNQPQHF. The CDR3 DNA sequence: TGCAGTGCTAGTCCCGACAGGGCTGAAAGCAATCAGCCCCAGCATTTT.